This T cell receptor beta chain was recovered during a study of T cell responses to AZD1222 COVID-19 vaccine. Trimming removed 3 bases from V and 7 bases from J, with 12 bases in between. This CDR3 contains 14 residues. In germline, CDR1 is LNHDA, CDR2 SQIVND (reference sequence). Profiled with immunoSEQ multiplex PCR; TCRdb holds only in-frame clones, not every one. Of about 160,000 clones listed, approximately 91% are singletons. This rearrangement joins TRBV19 to TRBJ2-2, with D perhaps TRBD1 or TRBD2 (6 bases each). This clonotype originated in an adult in good health. The source material was peripheral blood, sampled on day 0 of AZD1222 vaccination. The CDR3: CASSMRGVHGELFF. The CDR3 bases are TGTGCCAGTAGTATGAGGGGGGTCCACGGGGAGCTGTTTTTT.